One sample yielded the 9 T cell receptor beta chains listed below, sequenced in a study of technical replicates of blood from a few donors. Clones were read by immunoSEQ multiplex PCR, and TCRdb kept only the in-frame ones, dropping some. This repertoire shows 82,000 or so clones, approximately 96% found once; its top ten account for around 0.38%. The specimen was T cells isolated from PBMCs. The receptor source for this set is a human donor in good health.

The chain combines TRBV4-1 with TRBJ2-1; TRBD2 matches 8 bases. This CDR3 has 16 amino acids. V lost 4 bases to trimming and J lost 5 bases; unmatched junction nucleotides: 10. CDR1 and CDR2 from the germline V gene are MGHRA and YSYEKL. This CDR3 reads CASSPDGGTRNNEQFF. In DNA, the CDR3 is TGCGCCAGCAGCCCCGACGGCGGGACTAGGAACAATGAGCAGTTCTTC.

This chain connects TRBV30 to TRBJ2-7; D possibly corresponds to TRBD1 (6 bases). The CDR3 has 13 residues. Germline V gives CDR1 GTSNPN, CDR2 SVGIG (reference sequence). The V end was cut by 2 bases, the J end by 5 bases, with 13 bases between. The CDR3 is CAWSWGRFDEQYF. CDR3 DNA sequence: TGTGCCTGGAGTTGGGGGCGGTTCGACGAGCAGTACTTC. Filled out from reference TRBV30 and TRBJ2-7, the complete variable domain reads SQTIHQWPATLVQPVGSPLSLECTVEGTSNPNLYWYRQAAGRGLQLLFYSVGIGQISSEVPQNLSASRPQDRQFILSSKKLLLSDSGFYLCAWSWGRFDEQYFGPGTRLTVT.

The chain recombines TRBV11-2 with TRBJ2-7, with 8 bases fitting TRBD1. Germline loops: CDR1 SGHAT, CDR2 FQNNGV. Losses at the gene ends were 3 bases for V and 5 bases for J; bases not matched to a gene: 9. CDR3 length equals 15 residues. CDR3 sequence reads: CASSFETGDINEQYF. CDR3 DNA: TGTGCCAGCAGCTTTGAGACAGGGGATATCAACGAGCAGTACTTC.

This chain joins TRBV10-3 and TRBJ1-5; TRBD1 matches 7 bases. Germline trimming cut 2 bases from V and 5 bases from J; bases unmatched to any gene: 6. Germline V lookup: CDR1 ENHRY, CDR2 SYGVKD. This CDR3 contains 15 residues. Here the CDR3 reads CAISEDRVRDQPQHF. The CDR3 nucleotides are TGTGCCATCAGTGAGGACAGGGTTAGGGATCAGCCCCAGCATTTT.

The gene calls are TRBV11-2 and TRBJ2-7; D gene ambiguous. Trimming removed 4 bases at V and 3 bases at J, with 7 bases between. Germline V CDR1 and CDR2: SGHAT, FQNNGV. The CDR3 covers 12 residues. CDR3 nucleotides: TGTGCCAGCAGCTCCTTAATCTACGAGCAGTACTTC. It yields the protein CASSSLIYEQYF.

J is TRBJ2-7 and V is TRBV11-2; TRBD2 agrees at 8 bases. V was clipped by 3 bases and J by 3 bases; unmatched bases: 7. CDR3 length: 15 amino acids. Germline values: CDR1 SGHAT, CDR2 FQNNGV. CDR3 nucleotides: TGTGCCAGCAGCTTGGGGGCGGGAGGAGGCTACGAGCAGTACTTC. Its protein product is CASSLGAGGGYEQYF.

The chain joins TRBV6-5 to TRBJ2-5, with TRBD2 matching 7 bases. V trimming: 2 bases; J trimming: 0 bases; junction bases outside the gene matches: 3. CDR1 and CDR2 (germline): MNHEY, SVGAGI. CDR3 length: 15 amino acids. CDR3 region: CASSYQAGYQETQYF. Written as DNA, the CDR3 is TGTGCCAGCAGTTACCAAGCGGGATACCAAGAGACCCAGTACTTC.

This rearrangement joins TRBV9 to TRBJ1-2, with TRBD1 identical over 9 bases. After removal of 4 bases from V and 0 bases from J, the junction contained 10 bases not matched to a gene. The CDR3 is 17 amino acids. The V gene's germline CDR1 is SGDLS and CDR2 YYNGEE. The CDR3, as DNA: TGTGCCAGCAGCTCGTGGGACAGGGAAAATCCTAACTATGGCTACACCTTC. It encodes CASSSWDRENPNYGYTF.

V and J are TRBV19 and TRBJ2-7; D not certain. The V gene lost 5 bases and the J gene lost 4 bases, with 12 bases spanning the gap. CDR3 length: 13 amino acids. Germline CDR1 reads LNHDA; CDR2 reads SQIVND (reference sequence). DNA of the CDR3: TGTGCCAGTAGTCCCCGTACTTCTTACGAGCAGTACTTC. Translating it yields CASSPRTSYEQYF.